This T cell receptor (beta chain) was captured by sequencing in a study of CXCR3-negative and CXCR3-positive naive CD8 T cells. The wider study: The study obtained some 150 million TRB reads, about 1.5 +/- 0.3 million per library.

CDR3 length: 14 residues. CD45RO-CCR7+CD27+CD95- expression identified naive CD8+ T cells. UMI-labeled TRB cDNA libraries were prepared by 5' RACE. TCRdb re-called the 5' RACE reads; one entry per CDR3 protein, DNA not given. The sample totals about 58,000 distinct CDR3 sequences; its top ten clones hold about 0.42%. The sample consisted of naive CXCR3- CD8+ T cells from blood. Subset reported: CD45RO-CCR7+CD27+CD95- naive CD8+ T cells lacking CXCR3 (TNR3-). This clonotype was sampled from a human donor in good health. Some clones in this sample may be carry-over from other donors' samples. This chain links TRBV12-3 or TRBV12-4 with TRBJ2-7; TCRdb returns TRBD1, unconfirmable since there is no DNA. The CDR3 sequence is CASSWTGETYEQYF.